This T cell receptor beta chain was sequenced for a study of chemoradiotherapy in HPV16-positive cancers. Study-level background: Two HPV16-positive patients' cells yielded candidate HPV-specific clones and common motifs.

The method was immunoSEQ multiplex PCR; TCRdb's version includes in-frame clones alone and lacks a portion of them. The profile shows about 30,000 clones, around 90% of them singletons. As concerns this clone: The target antigen is unknown.

Broader study findings: Only two HPV16-positive patients supplied the functional HPV-specificity definition. For HPV16-positive patients, expanding HPV-responsive T cells associated with longer recurrence-free survival.

The sample in question was blood, obtained from a patient who underwent chemoradiotherapy. This clonotype was sampled from a human donor with HPV-associated anogenital cancer.

The CDR3 coding sequence is TGTGCCAGCAGCCGTCAATTTAGCGGGACCCAAGAGACCCAGTACTTC. Encoded protein: CASSRQFSGTQETQYF. J is TRBJ2-5 and V is TRBV11-2, with TRBD2 matching over 8 bases. This CDR3 has 16 residues. The J segment lost 1 base and the V segment lost 5 bases, leaving 9 bases of the junction unmatched. Germline lookup yields CDR1 SGHAT and CDR2 FQNNGV.